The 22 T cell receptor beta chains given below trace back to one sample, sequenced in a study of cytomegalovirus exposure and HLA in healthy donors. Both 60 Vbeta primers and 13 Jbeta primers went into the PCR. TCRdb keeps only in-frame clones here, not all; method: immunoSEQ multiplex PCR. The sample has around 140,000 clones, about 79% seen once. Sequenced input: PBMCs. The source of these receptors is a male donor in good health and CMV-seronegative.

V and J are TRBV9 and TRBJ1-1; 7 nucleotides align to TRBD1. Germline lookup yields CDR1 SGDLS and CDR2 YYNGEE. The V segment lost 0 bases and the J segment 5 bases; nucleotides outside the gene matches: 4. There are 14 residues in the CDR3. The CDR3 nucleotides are TGTGCCAGCAGCGTAGGGCCAGGGGGGACTGAAGCTTTCTTT. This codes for CASSVGPGGTEAFF.

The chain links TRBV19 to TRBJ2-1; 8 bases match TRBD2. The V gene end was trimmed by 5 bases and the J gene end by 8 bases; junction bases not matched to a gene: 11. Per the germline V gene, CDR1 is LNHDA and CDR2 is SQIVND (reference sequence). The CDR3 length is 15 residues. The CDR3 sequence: CASSVTSGPFDEQFF. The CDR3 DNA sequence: TGTGCCAGTAGTGTTACTAGCGGCCCGTTCGATGAGCAGTTCTTC.

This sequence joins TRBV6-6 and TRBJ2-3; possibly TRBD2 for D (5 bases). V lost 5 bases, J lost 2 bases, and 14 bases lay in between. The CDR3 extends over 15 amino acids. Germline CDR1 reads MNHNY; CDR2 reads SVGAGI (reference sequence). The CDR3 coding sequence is TGTGCCAGCAGTAAAGGGAGTGGGTCCACAGATACGCAGTATTTT. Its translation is CASSKGSGSTDTQYF.

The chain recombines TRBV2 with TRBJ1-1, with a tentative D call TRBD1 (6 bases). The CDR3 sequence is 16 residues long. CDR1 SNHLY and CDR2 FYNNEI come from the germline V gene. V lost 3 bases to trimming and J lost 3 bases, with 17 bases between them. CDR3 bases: TGTGCCAGCAGTGAGATACAGGGCTTTAAGGACACTGAAGCTTTCTTT. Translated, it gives CASSEIQGFKDTEAFF.

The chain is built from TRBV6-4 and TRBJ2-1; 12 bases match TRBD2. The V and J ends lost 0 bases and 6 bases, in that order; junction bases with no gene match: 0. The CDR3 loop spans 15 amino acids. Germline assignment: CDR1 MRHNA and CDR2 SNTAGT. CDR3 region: CASSDSTSGSNEQFF. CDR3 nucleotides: TGTGCCAGCAGTGACTCGACTAGCGGGAGCAATGAGCAGTTCTTC.

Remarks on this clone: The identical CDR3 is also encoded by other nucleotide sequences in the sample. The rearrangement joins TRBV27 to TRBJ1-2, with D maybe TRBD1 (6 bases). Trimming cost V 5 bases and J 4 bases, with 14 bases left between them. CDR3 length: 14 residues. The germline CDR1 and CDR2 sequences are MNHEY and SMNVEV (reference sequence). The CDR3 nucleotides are TGTGCCAGCAGTCCAACAGGGTTTGCCTATGGCTACACCTTC. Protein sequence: CASSPTGFAYGYTF.

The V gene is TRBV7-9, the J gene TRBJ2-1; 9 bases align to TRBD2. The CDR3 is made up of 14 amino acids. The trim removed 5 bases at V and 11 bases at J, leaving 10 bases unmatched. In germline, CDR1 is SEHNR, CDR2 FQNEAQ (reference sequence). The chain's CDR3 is CASSPTSSGAKQFF. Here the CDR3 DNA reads TGTGCCAGCAGCCCAACTTCTAGCGGGGCGAAGCAGTTCTTC.

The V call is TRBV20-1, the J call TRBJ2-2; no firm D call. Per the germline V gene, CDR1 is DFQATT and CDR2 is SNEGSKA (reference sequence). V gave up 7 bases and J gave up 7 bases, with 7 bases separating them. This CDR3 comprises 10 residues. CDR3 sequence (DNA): TGCAGTGTGGGCGACGGGGAGCTGTTTTTT. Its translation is CSVGDGELFF.

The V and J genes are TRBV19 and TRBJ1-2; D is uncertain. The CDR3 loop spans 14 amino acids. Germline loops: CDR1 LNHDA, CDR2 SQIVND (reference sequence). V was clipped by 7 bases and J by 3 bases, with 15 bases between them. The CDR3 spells CASMGTIGDYGYTF. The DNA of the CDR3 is TGTGCCAGTATGGGCACCATCGGCGACTATGGCTACACCTTC.

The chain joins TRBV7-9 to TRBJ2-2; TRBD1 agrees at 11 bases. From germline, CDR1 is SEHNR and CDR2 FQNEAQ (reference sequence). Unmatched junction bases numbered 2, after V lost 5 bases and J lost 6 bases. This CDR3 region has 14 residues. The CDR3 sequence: CASSPGQGAGELFF. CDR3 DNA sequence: TGTGCCAGCAGCCCGGGACAGGGGGCCGGGGAGCTGTTTTTT. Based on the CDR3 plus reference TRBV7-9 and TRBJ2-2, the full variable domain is DTGVSQNPRHKITKRGQNVTFRCDPISEHNRLYWYRQTLGQGPEFLTYFQNEAQLEKSRLLSDRFSAERPKGSFSTLEIQRTEQGDSAMYLCASSPGQGAGELFFGEGSRLTVL.

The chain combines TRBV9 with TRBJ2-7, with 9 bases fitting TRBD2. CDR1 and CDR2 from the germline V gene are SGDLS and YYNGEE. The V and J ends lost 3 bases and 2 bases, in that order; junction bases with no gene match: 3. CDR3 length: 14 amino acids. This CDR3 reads CASSALAGPYEQYF. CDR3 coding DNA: TGTGCCAGCAGCGCCCTAGCGGGGCCCTACGAGCAGTACTTC.

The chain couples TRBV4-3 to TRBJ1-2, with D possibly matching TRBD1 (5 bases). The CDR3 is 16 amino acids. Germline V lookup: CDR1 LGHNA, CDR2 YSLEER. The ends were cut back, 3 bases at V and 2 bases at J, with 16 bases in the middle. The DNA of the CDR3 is TGCGCCAGCAGCCAGGCTTTTGACGGGGGGAACTATGGCTACACCTTC. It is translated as CASSQAFDGGNYGYTF.

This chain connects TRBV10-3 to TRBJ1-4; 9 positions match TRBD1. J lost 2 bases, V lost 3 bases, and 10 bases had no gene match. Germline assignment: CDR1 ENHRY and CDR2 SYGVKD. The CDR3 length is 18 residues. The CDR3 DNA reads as TGTGCCATCAGTGACTTCTCCGGGACAGGGATGACTAATGAAAAACTGTTTTTT. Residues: CAISDFSGTGMTNEKLFF.

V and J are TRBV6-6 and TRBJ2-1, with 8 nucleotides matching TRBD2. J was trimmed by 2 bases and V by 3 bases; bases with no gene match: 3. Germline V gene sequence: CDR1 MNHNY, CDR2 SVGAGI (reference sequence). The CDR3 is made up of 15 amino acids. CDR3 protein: CASSYEAGAYNEQFF. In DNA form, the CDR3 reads TGTGCCAGCAGTTATGAAGCGGGAGCCTACAATGAGCAGTTCTTC.

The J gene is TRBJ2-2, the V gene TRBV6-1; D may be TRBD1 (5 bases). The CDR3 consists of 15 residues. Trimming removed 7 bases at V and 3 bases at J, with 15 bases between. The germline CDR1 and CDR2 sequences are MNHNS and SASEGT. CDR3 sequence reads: CASKADRQYTGELFF. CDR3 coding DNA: TGTGCCAGCAAAGCCGACCGACAGTACACCGGGGAGCTGTTTTTT.

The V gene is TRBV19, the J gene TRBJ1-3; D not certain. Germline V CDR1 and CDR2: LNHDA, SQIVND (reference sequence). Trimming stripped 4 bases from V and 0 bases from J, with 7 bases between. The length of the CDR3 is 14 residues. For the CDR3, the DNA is TGTGCCAGTAGTACGACATACTCTGGAAACACCATATATTTT. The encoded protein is CASSTTYSGNTIYF.

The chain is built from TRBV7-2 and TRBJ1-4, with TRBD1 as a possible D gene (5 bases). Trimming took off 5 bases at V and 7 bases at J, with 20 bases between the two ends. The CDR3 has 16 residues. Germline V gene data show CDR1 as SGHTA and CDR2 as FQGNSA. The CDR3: CASSQLGTLLSEKLFF. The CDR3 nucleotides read TGTGCCAGCAGCCAGTTAGGGACTCTTTTGAGTGAAAAACTGTTTTTT.

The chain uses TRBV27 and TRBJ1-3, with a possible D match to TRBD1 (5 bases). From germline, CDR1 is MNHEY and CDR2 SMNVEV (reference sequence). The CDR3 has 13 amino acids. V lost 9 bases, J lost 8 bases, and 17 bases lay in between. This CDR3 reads CASRSLGADTIYF. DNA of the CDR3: TGTGCCAGTAGGTCCCTTGGGGCTGACACCATATATTTT.

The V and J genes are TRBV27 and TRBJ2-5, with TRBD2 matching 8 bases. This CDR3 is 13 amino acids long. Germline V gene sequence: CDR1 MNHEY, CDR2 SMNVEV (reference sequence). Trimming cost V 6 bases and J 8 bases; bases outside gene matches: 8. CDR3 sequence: CASRIGLAGTQYF. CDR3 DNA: TGTGCCAGCAGGATTGGACTAGCAGGCACCCAGTACTTC.

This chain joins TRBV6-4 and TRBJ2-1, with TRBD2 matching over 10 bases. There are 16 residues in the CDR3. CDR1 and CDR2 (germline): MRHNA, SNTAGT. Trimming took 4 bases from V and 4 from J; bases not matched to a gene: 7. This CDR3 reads CASSVSLAGGYNEQFF. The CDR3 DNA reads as TGTGCCAGCAGTGTCTCCTTAGCGGGAGGTTACAATGAGCAGTTCTTC.

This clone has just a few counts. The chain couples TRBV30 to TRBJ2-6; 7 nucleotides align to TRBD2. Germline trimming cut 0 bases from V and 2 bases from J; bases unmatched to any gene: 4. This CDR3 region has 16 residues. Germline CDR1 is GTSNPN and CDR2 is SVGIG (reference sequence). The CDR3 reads CAWSVLGGAGANVLTF. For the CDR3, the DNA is TGTGCCTGGAGTGTACTGGGAGGGGCTGGGGCCAACGTCCTGACTTTC.

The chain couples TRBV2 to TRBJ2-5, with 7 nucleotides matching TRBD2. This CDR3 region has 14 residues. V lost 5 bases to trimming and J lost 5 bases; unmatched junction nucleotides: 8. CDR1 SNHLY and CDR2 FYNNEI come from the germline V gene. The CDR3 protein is CASSRWTSLETQYF. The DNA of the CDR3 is TGTGCCAGCAGTCGGTGGACTAGTTTGGAGACCCAGTACTTC.